These T cell receptor beta chains were read from a single sample in a study of T cell responses to AZD1222 COVID-19 vaccine. Repertoires were generated with immunoSEQ multiplex PCR, while TCRdb's copy carries only in-frame clones and drops some. The data contain approximately 42,000 clones, around 88% of them seen just once; the ten biggest clones take up 20% to 25%. The source was peripheral blood, collected 28 days after the second AZD1222 dose. Receptor source: an adult who received the AZD1222 COVID-19 vaccine. Each CDR3 is given with its conserved first and last residue.

v_call	j_call	cdr3_aa
TRBV9	TRBJ1-1	CASSVDGDNTEAFF
TRBV7-2	TRBJ2-7	CASSFSTGNYEQYF
TRBV10-3	TRBJ2-2	CAISDLGRQGAGGELFF
TRBV3-1/TRBV3-2	TRBJ1-3	CASSYKTGGQTGNTIYF
TRBV5-6	TRBJ1-3	CASSWDRAGNTIYF
TRBV4-1	TRBJ1-1	CASSSGTAKRLNTEAFF
TRBV7-2	TRBJ1-3	CASRGGQSSGNTIYF
TRBV6-5	TRBJ2-7	CASSSPSRSSYEQYF
TRBV9	TRBJ2-1	CASSVYGGEQFF
TRBV7-2	TRBJ2-7	CASSLHYEQYF
TRBV13	TRBJ2-3	CASSSVTSGRANTQYF
TRBV5-1	TRBJ1-6	CASSSTGLYNSPLHF
TRBV5-6	TRBJ2-1	CASSSSGGTYNEQFF
TRBV5-1	TRBJ2-1	CASSLGWINEQFF
TRBV7-9	TRBJ2-7	CASSSGPWQQYF
TRBV7-3	TRBJ2-1	CASSLRARDTQRQEQFF
TRBV5-8	TRBJ2-1	CASSPTRNEQFF
TRBV4-3	TRBJ1-2	CASSQEVGNYGYTF
TRBV18	TRBJ2-2	CASSPLTGELFF
TRBV19	TRBJ2-2	CASGVRVPGELFF
TRBV2	TRBJ2-7	CATSDGVPYEQYF
TRBV29-1	TRBJ1-1	CSTQGRGTEAFF
TRBV5-1	TRBJ2-5	CASSLAETSYVSETQYF